The 32 T cell receptor beta chains presented below share a single source sample, sequenced in a study of regulatory T cells in long-lasting Graves disease. Time point meaning: newly diagnosed GD, antithyroid drugs for less than 3 months. Extracted PBMC RNA gave rise to the TCR library. Construction of the TCR beta libraries employed iRepertoire HTBI primers in conjunction with Arm-PCR of CDR3 regions. MiXCR, applied by TCRdb to the multiplex PCR reads, yields one record per CDR3 protein. The sample has around 400,000 distinct CDR3 sequences; over 14% are singletons. This sample was also put to use in a study of T cells in Graves' hyperthyroidism and ophthalmopathy.

Sequenced here: peripheral blood mononuclear cells (PBMCs), sampled at new diagnosis, from a patient treated with antithyroid drugs. These TCRs come from a woman in her forties with Graves disease.

This clonotype was seen at least ten times. The V and J genes are TRBV27 and TRBJ2-5; D may be TRBD2 (6 bases). V lost 5 bases and J 4 bases, leaving 20 bases between the germline ends. The CDR3 length is 16 residues. Germline CDR1 MNHEY, CDR2 SMNVEV (reference sequence). CDR3 sequence reads: CASSPLVMGRRETQYF. CDR3 coding DNA: TGTGCCAGCAGTCCCCTCGTGATGGGGAGGAGAGAGACCCAGTACTTC.

This clonotype appeared many times. V usage is TRBV12-3 or TRBV12-4 and J usage is TRBJ2-3; D not certain. V was pared by 6 bases and J by 1 base, with 11 bases between. The CDR3 has 14 residues. DNA for the CDR3: TGTGCCAGCAGCATCGACCACGGCACAGATACGCAGTATTTT. This codes for CASSIDHGTDTQYF.

The chain carries TRBV15 and TRBJ2-2; 7 bases align to TRBD2. CDR3 size: 14 residues. The ends lost 8 bases at V and 1 base at J; junction bases unmatched: 4. Germline V gives CDR1 LNHNV, CDR2 YYDKDF (reference sequence). The CDR3 reads CATGAGRNTGELFF. The DNA of the CDR3 is TGTGCCACCGGAGCGGGGCGGAACACCGGGGAGCTGTTTTTT.

This clonotype was observed a handful of times. The chain carries TRBV7-9 and TRBJ2-1; either TRBD1 or TRBD2 may fit D (5 bases each). V lost 5 bases to trimming and J lost 7 bases, with 15 bases between them. The CDR3 spans 14 residues. Looked up from germline, CDR1 is SEHNR and CDR2 is FQNEAQ (reference sequence). The CDR3 DNA reads as TGTGCCAGCAGCCGAGCGGACACCTTAAATGAGCAGTTCTTC. As protein: CASSRADTLNEQFF.

This clonotype occurred a few times. V and J are TRBV5-1 and TRBJ1-1; 7 bases are a match to TRBD1. The trim removed 4 bases at V and 4 bases at J, leaving 4 bases unmatched. The CDR3 sequence is 13 residues long. The germline V gene has CDR1 SGHRS and CDR2 YFSETQ. The CDR3 here is CASSDGTVTEAFF. DNA of the CDR3: TGCGCCAGCAGCGATGGGACAGTCACTGAAGCTTTCTTT.

This clonotype has ten or more counts. The CDR3 sequence: CSAPTDSGELFF. In DNA form, the CDR3 reads TGCAGTGCTCCCACGGACAGCGGGGAGCTGTTTTTT. The chain couples TRBV20-1 to TRBJ2-2, with a weak D call TRBD1 (6 bases). CDR3 length equals 12 residues. Trimming stripped 5 bases from V and 7 bases from J, with 11 bases between. Germline loops: CDR1 DFQATT, CDR2 SNEGSKA (reference sequence).

This clonotype was counted a few times. This chain joins TRBV30 and TRBJ2-5; D not certain. The V and J ends lost 4 bases and 4 bases respectively, with 10 bases between them. The CDR3 has 12 amino acids. CDR1 is GTSNPN, CDR2 SVGIG, per germline (reference sequence). CDR3 sequence: CAWTRQRETQYF. CDR3 sequence (DNA): TGTGCCTGGACTCGCCAGCGAGAGACCCAGTACTTC.

In this sample, this clonotype turned up a few times. The chain uses TRBV19 and TRBJ2-1, with TRBD2 matching 8 bases. Germline V gives CDR1 LNHDA, CDR2 SQIVND (reference sequence). After removal of 5 bases from V and 4 bases from J, the junction contained 7 bases not matched to a gene. The CDR3 totals 15 residues. CDR3 region: CASSWSGSRYNEQFF. In nucleotides, the CDR3 is TGTGCCAGTAGTTGGAGCGGGAGTCGGTACAATGAGCAGTTCTTC.

This clonotype was recorded a few times. CDR3 coding DNA: TGCAGTGCTAGAGAGGGTGGCGGAACTAGCACAGATACGCAGTATTTT. Its translation: CSAREGGGTSTDTQYF. The J gene is TRBJ2-3, the V gene TRBV20-1, with unresolved D. With 0 bases removed from V and 0 bases from J, the gap between germline ends came to 13 bases. The CDR3 has 16 residues. The germline CDR1 and CDR2 sequences are DFQATT and SNEGSKA (reference sequence).

This clonotype was observed a few times. This chain connects TRBV28 to TRBJ1-6, with 7 bases aligning to TRBD1. V dropped 8 bases and J dropped 6; count of bases not matched to a gene: 4. Germline values: CDR1 MDHEN, CDR2 SYDVKM. This CDR3 region has 13 residues. CDR3 in amino acids: CASWNRGNSPLHF. CDR3 nucleotide sequence: TGTGCCAGCTGGAACAGGGGTAATTCACCCCTCCACTTT.

This clonotype has ten or more counts. The V and J genes are TRBV30 and TRBJ1-5; 8 bases agree with TRBD1. V lost 8 bases to trimming and J lost 4 bases; unmatched junction nucleotides: 19. The CDR3 is 17 residues long. Germline values: CDR1 GTSNPN, CDR2 SVGIG (reference sequence). The CDR3 reads CAPGGSRGRRSNQPQHF. CDR3 DNA sequence: TGTGCCCCCGGGGGAAGCAGGGGGCGAAGGTCTAATCAGCCCCAGCATTTT.

In its sample, this clonotype was seen many times. V usage is TRBV12-3 or TRBV12-4 and J usage is TRBJ1-2; D call uncertain. The CDR3 sequence is 13 residues long. Trimming left V 3 bases short and J 2 bases short, with 7 bases between. The CDR3 protein is CASSFKRNYGYTF. The CDR3 DNA sequence: TGTGCCAGCAGTTTCAAGAGAAACTATGGCTACACCTTC.

This clonotype was detected ten times or more. The rearrangement joins TRBV5-1 to TRBJ2-7, with TRBD1 identical over 8 bases. The CDR3 runs to 15 residues. V trimming: 1 base; J trimming: 3 bases; junction bases outside the gene matches: 6. Germline CDR1 SGHRS, CDR2 YFSETQ. Here the CDR3 DNA reads TGCGCCAGCAGCTTGTTCGGGACAGGCGACTACGAGCAGTACTTC. Protein sequence: CASSLFGTGDYEQYF.

This clonotype appeared many times. The chain uses TRBV5-6 and TRBJ1-2; 7 bases agree with TRBD1. CDR1 SGHDT and CDR2 YYEEEE come from the germline V gene. V gave up 1 base and J gave up 3 bases; unmatched junction bases: 6. This CDR3 has 15 residues. DNA for the CDR3: TGTGCCAGCAGCTTGTTAGTAGGGACAGACTATGGCTACACCTTC. Amino acid sequence: CASSLLVGTDYGYTF.

The chain employs TRBV30 and TRBJ2-7; 8 nucleotides match TRBD2. The CDR3 length is 14 residues. The junction had 5 bases not matched to a gene; V was cut back by 3 bases and J by 1 base. Germline V CDR1 and CDR2: GTSNPN, SVGIG (reference sequence). The CDR3 sequence: CAWSRGGTSYEQYF. In DNA form, the CDR3 reads TGTGCCTGGAGCCGGGGGGGCACATCCTACGAGCAGTACTTC.

In this sample, this clonotype turned up many times. This sequence joins TRBV28 and TRBJ1-1; D gene ambiguous. V was trimmed by 6 bases and J by 3 bases, leaving 8 bases between them. Germline V gives CDR1 MDHEN, CDR2 SYDVKM. The length of the CDR3 is 12 residues. Written as DNA, the CDR3 is TGTGCCAGCAGAGCCTGGGACACTGAAGCTTTCTTT. Residues: CASRAWDTEAFF.

There are a few counts of this clonotype. This rearrangement joins TRBV28 to TRBJ2-7; tentative D call: TRBD1 (6 bases). Trimming left V 3 bases short and J 2 bases short, with 17 bases between. From germline, CDR1 is MDHEN and CDR2 SYDVKM. CDR3 length equals 16 residues. CDR3 protein: CASSFDAGEWTYEQYF. The CDR3 nucleotides read TGTGCCAGCAGTTTCGATGCAGGGGAGTGGACCTACGAGCAGTACTTC.

This clonotype was detected only a few times. V is TRBV9 and J is TRBJ2-7; weak D call: TRBD2 (5 bases). CDR3 length: 14 residues. Between the trimmed V and J ends, which lost 4 bases and 3 bases, there was a span of 14 bases. Germline loops: CDR1 SGDLS, CDR2 YYNGEE. This CDR3 reads CASSLTSRGYEQYF. For the CDR3, the DNA is TGTGCCAGCAGCCTAACCAGTCGGGGCTACGAGCAGTACTTC.

With respect to this clonotype: A much larger clone differs by one base, so this may be a read error. The chain carries TRBV28 and TRBJ2-1, with 8 nucleotides matching TRBD1. Per germline, CDR1 MDHEN and CDR2 SYDVKM. This CDR3 contains 14 residues. The junction had 5 bases not matched to a gene; V was cut back by 6 bases and J by 4 bases. The chain's CDR3 is CASSSGTGYNEQFF. In DNA, the CDR3 is TGTGCCAGCAGCTCCGGGACAGGTTACAATGAGCAGTTCTTC.

This clonotype was found many times. V gene TRBV3-1 combines with J gene TRBJ2-1, with 12 bases matching TRBD2. The length of the CDR3 is 13 residues. The germline CDR1 and CDR2 sequences are LGHDT and YNNKEL (reference sequence). V lost 1 base, J lost 12 bases, and 1 base stayed unmatched. The CDR3 sequence is CASSQGTSGTQFF. For the CDR3, the DNA is TGTGCCAGCAGCCAAGGGACTAGCGGGACGCAGTTCTTC.

This clonotype was recorded many times. This chain connects TRBV2 to TRBJ2-1, with 7 bases lining up with TRBD2. J was trimmed by 4 bases and V by 8 bases; bases with no gene match: 20. This CDR3 contains 18 residues. The V gene's germline CDR1 is SNHLY and CDR2 FYNNEI. The CDR3 nucleotides read TGTGCCAGCCACCCCAGTATGCCGCGGGAGAACAATTACAATGAGCAGTTCTTC. This gives the protein CASHPSMPRENNYNEQFF.

V usage is TRBV5-1 and J usage is TRBJ2-1; 10 bases are shared with TRBD2. The CDR3 consists of 16 residues. Germline V lookup: CDR1 SGHRS, CDR2 YFSETQ. After removal of 5 bases from V and 7 bases from J, the junction contained 12 bases not matched to a gene. The CDR3 DNA is TGCGCCAGCAGACTCAATCCGGGACTAGCGAGTAATGAGCAGTTCTTC. Amino acid sequence: CASRLNPGLASNEQFF.

This clonotype was seen ten or more times. The genes are TRBV2 and TRBJ1-2, with 7 bases matching TRBD1. After removal of 6 bases from V and 4 bases from J, the junction contained 11 bases not matched to a gene. The germline gives CDR1 SNHLY, CDR2 FYNNEI. This CDR3 contains 15 residues. CDR3 residues: CASSLEMTGPYGYTF. CDR3 in DNA: TGTGCCAGCAGCCTTGAAATGACAGGGCCCTATGGCTACACCTTC.

This clonotype occurred once. A clone one base away is much larger, so this may be a read error. The CDR3 reads CAIGGSGRFF. The CDR3 region has the DNA TGCGCCATAGGGGGTAGCGGGCGGTTCTTC. This sequence joins TRBV20-1 and TRBJ2-1; D might be TRBD2 (7 bases). The CDR3 spans 10 residues. CDR1 and CDR2 from the germline V gene are DFQATT and SNEGSKA (reference sequence).

The chain carries TRBV5-1 and TRBJ2-1; 7 bases line up with TRBD1. Germline CDR1 and CDR2: SGHRS and YFSETQ. The CDR3 runs 12 residues. Losses at the gene ends were 6 bases for V and 5 bases for J; bases not matched to a gene: 2. CDR3 DNA sequence: TGCGCCAGCAACGGGACAGACAATGAGCAGTTCTTC. Its translation is CASNGTDNEQFF.

The V and J genes are TRBV3-1 and TRBJ2-7, with TRBD2 matching 11 bases. This CDR3 comprises 16 residues. The junction had 5 bases not matched to a gene; V was cut back by 0 bases and J by 4 bases. Germline V lookup: CDR1 LGHDT, CDR2 YNNKEL (reference sequence). The CDR3 DNA reads TGTGCCAGCAGCCAAGATCGACTAGCGGGAATGTACGAGCAGTACTTC. Protein: CASSQDRLAGMYEQYF.

The table lists this clonotype with many counts. The V and J genes are TRBV10-3 and TRBJ1-2; no clear D. Germline loops: CDR1 ENHRY, CDR2 SYGVKD. Trimming removed 0 bases from V and 6 bases from J, with 11 bases in between. This CDR3 has 14 amino acids. The CDR3 loop is CAISESILLHGYTF. DNA of the CDR3: TGTGCCATCAGTGAGTCAATCCTACTGCATGGCTACACCTTC.

At least ten counts were recorded for this clonotype. The chain couples TRBV7-8 to TRBJ2-7; no firm D call. The germline V gene has CDR1 SGHVS and CDR2 FQNEAQ. Trimming removed 4 bases from V and 3 bases from J, with 16 bases in between. The CDR3 contains 15 residues. The CDR3 DNA follows: TGTGCCAGCAGCTCGCAACTCCAGGCTCGCTACGAGCAGTACTTC. Translation: CASSSQLQARYEQYF.

The chain joins TRBV7-2 to TRBJ2-3, with 9 bases aligning to TRBD2. Germline V lookup: CDR1 SGHTA, CDR2 FQGNSA. The V segment lost 4 bases and the J segment 5 bases; nucleotides outside the gene matches: 7. The CDR3 is made up of 15 amino acids. For the CDR3, the DNA is TGTGCCAGCAGCTCTACGACTAGCGGAGTAGATACGCAGTATTTT. Protein: CASSSTTSGVDTQYF.

At least ten counts were recorded for this clonotype. The CDR3 loop is CASSLQGGMGYGYTF. The CDR3 region has the DNA TGTGCCAGCAGTTTACAGGGGGGAATGGGCTATGGCTACACCTTC. This sequence joins TRBV12-3 or TRBV12-4 and TRBJ1-2; the match to TRBD1 covers 7 bases. This CDR3 region has 15 residues. The J segment lost 4 bases and the V segment lost 2 bases, leaving 7 bases of the junction unmatched.

There are many counts of this clonotype. The chain links TRBV28 to TRBJ2-5; D not certain. Trimming took 6 bases from V and 1 from J, leaving 12 bases between them. The CDR3 runs 14 residues. Germline-derived CDR1 and CDR2 are MDHEN and SYDVKM. In DNA form, the CDR3 reads TGTGCCAGCAGACAACTAACGGCCCAAGAGACCCAGTACTTC. Protein product: CASRQLTAQETQYF.

This clonotype was seen repeatedly, ten times or more. V usage is TRBV27 and J usage is TRBJ2-2; D is possibly TRBD2 (6 bases). The CDR3 spans 14 residues. The germline V and J ends were trimmed by 8 bases and 5 bases, with 15 bases remaining between them. Germline CDR1 reads MNHEY; CDR2 reads SMNVEV (reference sequence). CDR3 loop: CASRPTGRTGELFF. As DNA, the CDR3 is TGTGCCAGCCGTCCGACGGGGAGGACCGGGGAGCTGTTTTTT.